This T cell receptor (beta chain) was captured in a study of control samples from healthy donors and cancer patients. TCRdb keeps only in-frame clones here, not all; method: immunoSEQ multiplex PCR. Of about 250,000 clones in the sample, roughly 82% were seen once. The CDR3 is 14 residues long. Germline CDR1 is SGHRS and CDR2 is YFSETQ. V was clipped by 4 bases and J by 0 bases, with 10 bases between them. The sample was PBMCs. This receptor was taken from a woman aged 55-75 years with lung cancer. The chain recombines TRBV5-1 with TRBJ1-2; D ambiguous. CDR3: CASSLAAANYGYTF. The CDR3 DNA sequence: TGCGCCAGCAGCCTCGCCGCCGCTAACTATGGCTACACCTTC.